This TCR beta chain was captured in a study of blood T cells in healthy people across ages. Whole-study findings and limits: Donor CMV status, an unknown factor, possibly confounded changes in expanded clonotypes.

PCR was performed a second time for roughly 7 to 12 cycles using a sample-barcoded 5' primer and a J-beta primer mix. MiXCR, run by TCRdb on the 5' RACE reads, gives a single entry per CDR3 protein. There are around 1,700,000 distinct CDR3 sequences in the sample; approximately 30% occur only once, and 7.7% lies in the top ten. The germline gives CDR1 DFQATT, CDR2 SNEGSKA (reference sequence). CDR3 length equals 11 residues. The V end lost 1 base, the J end lost 7 bases, and 5 bases lay between the germline ends. In regard to this clonotype: Its antigen is as yet unknown.

This TCR derives from a woman in her twenties or thirties in good health. The source material was blood. This chain connects TRBV20-1 to TRBJ1-5; unclear D gene. CDR3 bases: TGCAGTGCTAGAGGGAGACAGCCCCAGCATTTT. Residues: CSARGRQPQHF.